This T cell receptor (beta chain) stems from a study of blood T cell repertoires in COVID-19. Study background: Samples representing acute and convalescent COVID-19 were sourced from the United States, Italy and Spain. Sample material is recorded as cDNA or gDNA derived from T cells, B-cell-depleted T cells, or PBMCs.

Authors' processing steps: Counts of nucleated cells, estimated from reference gene primer amplification, were obtained. Libraries were prepared by immunoSEQ multiplex PCR; TCRdb keeps only in-frame clonotypes and omits some of them. Clonal size and the V and J genes are those of that table, whereas D and trimming came from the DNA. The sample consists of around 300,000 clones, approximately 88% of them appearing once. Trimming shortened V by 4 bases and J by 0 bases, and 13 bases separated the two germline ends. The CDR3 extends over 16 amino acids. Per the germline V gene, CDR1 is LNHDA and CDR2 is SQIVND (reference sequence).

The origin of this receptor is a woman aged 40 to 50 who had recovered from COVID-19. The material sequenced was peripheral blood. The chain employs TRBV19 and TRBJ1-3; D unclear. CDR3 amino acids: CASSTRPESSGNTIYF. Written as DNA, the CDR3 is TGTGCCAGTAGTACAAGACCGGAGAGCTCTGGAAACACCATATATTTT. Supplemented by reference TRBV19 and TRBJ1-3, the full variable domain reads DGGITQSPKYLFRKEGQNVTLSCEQNLNHDAMYWYRQDPGQGLRLIYYSQIVNDFQKGDIAEGYSVSREKKESFPLTVTSAQKNPTAFYLCASSTRPESSGNTIYFGEGSWLTVV.